These 27 T cell receptor beta chains were all obtained from the same sample, sequenced in a study of T cells after yellow fever vaccination (dated by TCRdb to between 2018 and 2020). Library generation was performed with 5' RACE. Sequencing instrument: Illumina HiSeq 2500. Through fastp at Q25 and MiXCR, TCRdb rebuilt clones from the public reads, retaining in-frame beta chains. Each record represents a unique CDR3 protein, reported with the most common genes and DNA among its rows. The sample has just under 600,000 distinct CDR3 sequences on record, roughly 14% of them singletons. About 14% of the sample comes from the top ten. The sample's treatment or condition label, in plain terms: live attenuated yellow fever vaccine strain. This sample comprised PBMCs, obtained on the day of the yellow fever booster vaccination. The receptors were sampled from a man aged 30 to 45 who received the YFV17D yellow fever vaccine.

This chain links TRBV12-3 or TRBV12-4 with TRBJ2-7, with TRBD1 matching 11 bases. The trim removed 6 bases at V and 4 bases at J, leaving 8 bases unmatched. The length of the CDR3 is 15 residues. DNA of the CDR3: TGTGCCAGCAGCCGCTCCGGGACAGGGGGTTACGAGCAGTACTTC. Its protein product is CASSRSGTGGYEQYF.

The V and J genes are TRBV7-6 and TRBJ1-5; a possible D gene is TRBD1 (5 bases). Germline assignment: CDR1 SGHVS and CDR2 FNYEAQ. V was trimmed by 1 base and J by 0 bases, leaving 19 bases between them. The CDR3 contains 19 residues. CDR3 protein: CASSLVLFVGHSSNQPQHF. DNA of the CDR3: TGTGCCAGCAGCTTAGTACTTTTTGTTGGACACTCTAGCAATCAGCCCCAGCATTTT.

This clonotype has at least ten counts. The chain uses TRBV3-1 and TRBJ2-3; 9 bases are a match to TRBD1. The CDR3 contains 20 residues. Losses at the gene ends were 1 base for V and 5 bases for J; bases not matched to a gene: 19. Germline-derived CDR1 and CDR2 are LGHDT and YNNKEL (reference sequence). Here the CDR3 DNA reads TGTGCCAGCAGCCAAGTCCTGGGACAGGGTTATGAGGGAGTTGAAGATACGCAGTATTTT. Translation gives CASSQVLGQGYEGVEDTQYF.

This clonotype was seen only a few times. The chain employs TRBV7-8 and TRBJ2-2, with D possibly being TRBD1 (6 bases). Trimming took off 2 bases at V and 4 bases at J, with 11 bases between the two ends. The germline V gene has CDR1 SGHVS and CDR2 FQNEAQ. This CDR3 spans 15 amino acids. The CDR3 nucleotides are TGTGCCAGCAGCTTACACAGGGATGGCACCGGGGAGCTGTTTTTT. This gives the protein CASSLHRDGTGELFF.

This clonotype was detected ten times or more. The rearrangement uses TRBV29-1 and TRBJ1-2; 7 positions agree with TRBD1. The V segment lost 7 bases and the J segment 5 bases; nucleotides outside the gene matches: 19. Germline CDR1 reads SQVTM; CDR2 reads ANQGSEA. The CDR3 has 16 residues. The CDR3 loop reads CSAQGETGQLTYGYTF. CDR3 nucleotides: TGCAGCGCCCAGGGGGAAACGGGACAGCTGACTTATGGCTACACCTTC.

This clonotype has more than one count but fewer than ten. The rearrangement joins TRBV6-1 to TRBJ1-5; 8 bases are shared with TRBD1. Trimming cost V 7 bases and J 2 bases; bases outside gene matches: 4. This CDR3 is 14 amino acids long. Germline V gene lookup returns CDR1 MNHNS and CDR2 SASEGT. CDR3 in amino acids: CASNPTGGNQPQHF. DNA of the CDR3: TGTGCCAGCAACCCGACAGGGGGCAATCAGCCCCAGCATTTT.

This clonotype was seen only a few times. The genes are TRBV12-3 or TRBV12-4 and TRBJ2-1; D gene uncertain. This CDR3 comprises 12 residues. Trimming took 8 bases from V and 8 from J, leaving 13 bases between them. Here the CDR3 reads CASSGSWDEQFF. CDR3 bases: TGTGCCAGCTCCGGCTCCTGGGATGAGCAGTTCTTC.

In its sample, this clonotype was seen a few times. This rearrangement joins TRBV7-9 to TRBJ1-1; TRBD1 might be the D (6 bases). The V gene lost 6 bases and the J gene lost 3 bases, with 17 bases spanning the gap. The CDR3 is 15 amino acids. Germline values: CDR1 SEHNR, CDR2 FQNEAQ (reference sequence). CDR3 amino acids: CASRNPARTDTEAFF. As DNA, the CDR3 is TGTGCCAGCAGGAACCCCGCCAGGACAGACACTGAAGCTTTCTTT.

V and J are TRBV18 and TRBJ2-7, with TRBD2 matching over 14 bases. Germline assignment: CDR1 KGHSH and CDR2 LQKENI. This CDR3 has 15 amino acids. With 0 bases clipped from V and 5 bases from J, the junction kept 0 bases outside the gene matches. CDR3 DNA sequence: TGTGCCAGCTCACCACCGGGACTAGCGGGAGACGAGCAGTACTTC. It yields the protein CASSPPGLAGDEQYF.

A few counts support this clonotype. The chain combines TRBV6-1 with TRBJ2-2; D ambiguous. Germline V gene lookup returns CDR1 MNHNS and CDR2 SASEGT. The CDR3 loop spans 15 amino acids. V lost 7 bases, J lost 1 base, and 13 bases lay in between. The CDR3 loop is CASMKGRGNTGELFF. The DNA for the CDR3 is TGTGCCAGCATGAAAGGACGAGGGAACACCGGGGAGCTGTTTTTT.

The chain carries TRBV20-1 and TRBJ2-1; 11 bases are a match to TRBD2. The CDR3 spans 17 residues. Unmatched junction bases numbered 10, after V lost 6 bases and J lost 0 bases. CDR1 is DFQATT and CDR2 is SNEGSKA in the germline V gene (reference sequence). The CDR3 reads CSATHGTSGSSYNEQFF. The CDR3 DNA reads as TGCAGTGCCACGCACGGGACTAGCGGTAGCTCCTACAATGAGCAGTTCTTC.

This clonotype showed up many times. The CDR3 sequence: CSANYNPAKNIQYF. CDR3 DNA: TGCAGTGCTAACTACAACCCAGCCAAAAACATTCAGTACTTC. The V call is TRBV20-1, the J call TRBJ2-4; D uncertain. CDR1 and CDR2 from the germline V gene are DFQATT and SNEGSKA (reference sequence). V was cut by 4 bases and J by 0 bases, with 10 bases left in between. CDR3 length: 14 amino acids.

The chain couples TRBV5-1 to TRBJ2-7, with D hard to call. V shed 0 bases and J shed 3 bases, with 10 bases lying between them. The germline CDR1 and CDR2 sequences are SGHRS and YFSETQ. The CDR3 is made up of 14 amino acids. This CDR3 is CASSLGPSDYEQYF. The CDR3 DNA sequence: TGCGCCAGCAGCTTGGGGCCCTCCGACTACGAGCAGTACTTC. The full variable domain, in which reference TRBV5-1 and TRBJ2-7 provide the parts outside the CDR3, is KAGVTQTPRYLIKTRGQQVTLSCSPISGHRSVSWYQQTPGQGLQFLFEYFSETQRNKGNFPGRFSGRQFSNSRSEMNVSTLELGDSALYLCASSLGPSDYEQYFGPGTRLTVT.

CDR3 residues: CASSPWDGSGEQYF. The CDR3 DNA sequence: TGCGCCAGCAGCCCCTGGGACGGGAGCGGCGAGCAGTACTTC. The rearrangement uses TRBV5-1 and TRBJ2-7; D might be TRBD2 (6 bases). This CDR3 is 14 amino acids long. The V end was cut by 4 bases, the J end by 6 bases, with 17 bases between. Germline V gives CDR1 SGHRS, CDR2 YFSETQ. Based on the CDR3 plus reference TRBV5-1 and TRBJ2-7, the full variable domain is KAGVTQTPRYLIKTRGQQVTLSCSPISGHRSVSWYQQTPGQGLQFLFEYFSETQRNKGNFPGRFSGRQFSNSRSEMNVSTLELGDSALYLCASSPWDGSGEQYFGPGTRLTVT.

In the case of this clonotype: Sequence at one end of the junction differs from germline and may be a read error. V and J are TRBV7-2 and TRBJ2-5; D uncertain. Germline lookup yields CDR1 SGHTA and CDR2 FQGNSA. CDR3 size: 13 residues. CDR3 in DNA: TGTGCCAGCAGCTTAGCGCTTAGAGAGACCCTGTACTTC. Protein sequence: CASSLALRETLYF.

CDR3 protein: CATGPGLAGDEQYF. CDR3 nucleotide sequence: TGTGCCACTGGACCGGGACTAGCGGGAGACGAGCAGTACTTC. The V call is TRBV15, the J call TRBJ2-7, with 14 positions matching TRBD2. Germline CDR1 LNHNV, CDR2 YYDKDF (reference sequence). The CDR3 spans 14 residues. J gave up 5 bases and V 9 bases, and 6 bases lay outside the gene matches.

CDR3 loop: CASSPAGIGREKLFF. DNA of the CDR3: TGTGCCAGCAGCCCGGCGGGAATTGGGAGAGAAAAACTGTTTTTT. This chain connects TRBV7-2 to TRBJ1-4; no definite D call. Germline CDR1 is SGHTA and CDR2 is FQGNSA. The CDR3 runs 15 residues. The V end was cut by 5 bases, the J end by 8 bases, with 18 bases between.

The V call is TRBV18, the J call TRBJ2-7; D might be TRBD2 (5 bases). The CDR3 extends over 15 amino acids. Trimming removed 2 bases from V and 6 bases from J, with 17 bases in between. CDR1 and CDR2 (germline): KGHSH, LQKENI. The CDR3 nucleotides read TGTGCCAGCTCACCAGAAGGAGCCGCCGGGATCGAGCAGTACTTC. This translates into CASSPEGAAGIEQYF.

This chain connects TRBV4-3 to TRBJ2-1; no definite D call. V gave up 0 bases and J gave up 2 bases, with 8 bases separating them. Per germline, CDR1 LGHNA and CDR2 YSLEER. The CDR3 runs to 15 residues. The CDR3 is CASSQDSLPYNEQFF. The CDR3 DNA reads TGCGCCAGCAGCCAAGATTCACTACCCTACAATGAGCAGTTCTTC.

The rearrangement links TRBV6-1 to TRBJ2-5, with a possible D match to TRBD2 (5 bases). The CDR3 is 15 residues long. V lost 6 bases and J lost 0, with 14 bases in between. Germline CDR1 MNHNS, CDR2 SASEGT. The CDR3, as DNA: TGTGCCAGCAGCATTAGCGACGCGCACCAAGAGACCCAGTACTTC. Amino acids: CASSISDAHQETQYF.

This rearrangement joins TRBV5-1 to TRBJ2-7; 10 bases are shared with TRBD1. The CDR3 is 16 amino acids. J lost 3 bases, V lost 0 bases, and 6 bases had no gene match. Germline assignment: CDR1 SGHRS and CDR2 YFSETQ. The CDR3 coding sequence is TGCGCCAGCAGCTTGGGGACAGGGGGGCTGATCTACGAGCAGTACTTC. Translation gives CASSLGTGGLIYEQYF.

This clonotype appeared many times. This sequence joins TRBV29-1 and TRBJ2-7; D gene uncertain. Per germline, CDR1 SQVTM and CDR2 ANQGSEA. V lost 6 bases and J 6 bases, leaving 12 bases between the germline ends. The CDR3 totals 11 residues. CDR3 sequence: CSVDQVGEQYF. For the CDR3, the DNA is TGCAGCGTCGACCAGGTGGGCGAGCAGTACTTC.

This clonotype has just a few counts. This chain links TRBV7-9 with TRBJ2-7; D is unclear. Trimming shortened V by 3 bases and J by 0 bases, and 6 bases separated the two germline ends. This CDR3 has 13 amino acids. The germline CDR1 and CDR2 sequences are SEHNR and FQNEAQ (reference sequence). The chain's CDR3 is CASSFSISYEQYF. The CDR3 DNA sequence: TGTGCCAGCAGCTTTTCCATCTCCTACGAGCAGTACTTC.

This clonotype was detected only a few times. The chain uses TRBV6-2 or TRBV6-3 and TRBJ1-1, with D hard to call. The CDR3 extends over 17 amino acids. Trimming pared 0 bases from V and 8 bases from J, leaving 22 bases between. Per germline, CDR1 MNHEY and CDR2 SVGEGT. The CDR3 here is CASSYSIIPRLGAEAFF. CDR3 DNA sequence: TGTGCCAGCAGTTACTCGATCATCCCCCGCTTAGGTGCGGAAGCTTTCTTT.

The sample holds a few counts of this clonotype. This sequence joins TRBV5-4 and TRBJ2-3, with unresolved D. The CDR3 covers 15 residues. Germline loops: CDR1 SGHNT, CDR2 YYREEE (reference sequence). Deletions cut 5 bases from V and 0 bases from J, with 13 bases between. The CDR3 reads CASSRSGRSTDTQYF. In DNA, the CDR3 is TGTGCCAGCAGTCGGAGTGGCAGAAGCACAGATACGCAGTATTTT.

The chain is built from TRBV5-5 and TRBJ2-2, with TRBD2 matching 9 bases. The CDR3 is made up of 15 amino acids. V lost 5 bases, J lost 8 bases, and 10 bases stayed unmatched. Germline CDR1 and CDR2: SGHKS and YYEKEE (reference sequence). The CDR3 sequence is CASRRPSGTSGELFF. The CDR3 nucleotides read TGTGCCAGCAGACGTCCTAGCGGGACCTCGGGGGAGCTGTTTTTT. The complete variable domain, with remaining parts taken from reference TRBV5-5 and TRBJ2-2, reads DAGVTQSPTHLIKTRGQQVTLRCSPISGHKSVSWYQQVLGQGPQFIFQYYEKEERGRGNFPDRFSARQFPNYSSELNVNALLLGDSALYLCASRRPSGTSGELFFGEGSRLTVL.

The chain employs TRBV10-3 and TRBJ2-3, with D uncertain. V was shortened by 1 base and J by 2 bases, with 1 base between the two germline ends. The germline CDR1 and CDR2 sequences are ENHRY and SYGVKD. There are 12 residues in the CDR3. CDR3 region: CAISEFTDTQYF. The CDR3 bases are TGTGCCATCAGTGAGTTCACAGATACGCAGTATTTT.